This TCR beta chain was obtained from a study of blood T cells in healthy people across ages. The CDR3 has 16 residues. The germline CDR1 and CDR2 sequences are PRHDT and FYEKMQ (reference sequence). This clonotype came up once. A sample-barcoded 5' primer and a J-beta primer mix were used in a second PCR of roughly 7 to 11 cycles. In TCRdb, the 5' RACE reads were re-called with MiXCR into one record per CDR3 protein. Of 910,000 or so distinct CDR3 sequences listed, about 53% are singletons. The TCR sequence derives from a woman between 55 and 75 years old in good health. The chain employs TRBV13 and TRBJ2-5; D may match TRBD1 or TRBD2 (7 bases each). The DNA matches TRBJ2-7 better at its end, which makes the J call doubtful. Sequencing was performed on blood. CDR3 in DNA: TGTGCCAGCAGCTACACGAGGGGAGGGGGCAGCGACGAGCAGTACTTC. This translates into CASSYTRGGGSDEQYF.